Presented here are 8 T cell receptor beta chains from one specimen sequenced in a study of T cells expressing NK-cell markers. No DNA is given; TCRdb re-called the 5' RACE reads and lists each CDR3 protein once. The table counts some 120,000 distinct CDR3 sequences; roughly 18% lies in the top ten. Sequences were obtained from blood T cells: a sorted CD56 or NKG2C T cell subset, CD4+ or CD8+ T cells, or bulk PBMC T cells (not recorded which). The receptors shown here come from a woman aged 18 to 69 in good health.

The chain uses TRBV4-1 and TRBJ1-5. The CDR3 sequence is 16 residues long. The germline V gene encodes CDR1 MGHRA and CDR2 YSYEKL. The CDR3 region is CASSQDGLGGNQPQHF.

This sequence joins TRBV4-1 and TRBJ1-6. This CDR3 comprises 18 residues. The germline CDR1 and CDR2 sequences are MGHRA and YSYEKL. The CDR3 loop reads CASSPFIQESSYNSPLHF.

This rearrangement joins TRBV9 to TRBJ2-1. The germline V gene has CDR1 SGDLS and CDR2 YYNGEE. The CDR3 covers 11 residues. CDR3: CASSEDNEQFF.

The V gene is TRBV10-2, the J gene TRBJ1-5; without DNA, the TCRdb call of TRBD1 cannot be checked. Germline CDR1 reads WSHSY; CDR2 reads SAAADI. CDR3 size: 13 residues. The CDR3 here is CASMDRVGQPQHF.

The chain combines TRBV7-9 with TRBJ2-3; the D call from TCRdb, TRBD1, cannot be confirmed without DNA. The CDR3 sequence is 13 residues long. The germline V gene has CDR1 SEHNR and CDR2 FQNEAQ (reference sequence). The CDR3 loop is CASSGGALDTQYF.

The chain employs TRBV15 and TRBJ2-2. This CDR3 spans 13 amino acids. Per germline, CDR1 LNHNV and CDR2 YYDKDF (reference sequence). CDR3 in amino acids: CATSSSWSGELFF. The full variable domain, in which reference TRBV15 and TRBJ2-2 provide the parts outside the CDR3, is DAMVIQNPRYQVTQFGKPVTLSCSQTLNHNVMYWYQQKSSQAPKLLFHYYDKDFNNEADTPDNFQSRRPNTSFCFLDIRSPGLGDTAMYLCATSSSWSGELFFGEGSRLTVL.

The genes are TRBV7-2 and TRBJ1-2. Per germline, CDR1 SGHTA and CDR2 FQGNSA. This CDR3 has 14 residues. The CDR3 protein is CASSPLGEHYGYTF.

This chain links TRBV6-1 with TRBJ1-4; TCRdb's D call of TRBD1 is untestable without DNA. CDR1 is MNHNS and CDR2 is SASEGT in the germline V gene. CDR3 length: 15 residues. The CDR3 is CASSPQTGAGEKLFF.